These 12 T cell receptor beta chains originate from one sample sequenced in a study of blood T cells in healthy people across ages. Alongside a J-beta primer mix, a sample-barcoded 5' primer served in a second PCR lasting roughly 6 to 12 cycles. TCRdb processed the 5' RACE reads anew with MiXCR; each CDR3 protein has one entry. Of over 1,300,000 distinct CDR3 sequences listed, 59% are singletons. The sequencing input was blood. The source is a young man in good health.

The chain is built from TRBV12-5 and TRBJ2-4, with a weak D call TRBD2 (6 bases). TRBJ2-7 matches the DNA end more closely, so the J call is doubtful. CDR3 length: 13 amino acids. CDR1 is LGHNT and CDR2 is FRNRAP in the germline V gene. CDR3 DNA sequence: TGTGCTAGTGGTTTGTCAGGGAGGTACGAGCAGTACTTC. Translating it yields CASGLSGRYEQYF.

The CDR3 coding sequence is TGTGCCAGCAGCCAAGCTCCAGACGGCGTTTGGTACACCTTC. This translates into CASSQAPDGVWYTF. The rearrangement uses TRBV4-2 and TRBJ1-2, with D hard to call. The CDR3 runs 14 residues. The V gene's germline CDR1 is LGHNA and CDR2 YNFKEQ. The V gene lost 1 base and the J gene lost 11 bases, with 17 bases spanning the gap.

This chain uses TRBV4-3 with TRBJ2-7, with D possibly being TRBD1 or TRBD2 (5 bases each). This CDR3 spans 15 amino acids. V was trimmed by 1 base and J by 0 bases, leaving 10 bases between them. The germline V gene encodes CDR1 LGHNA and CDR2 YSLEER. The CDR3 is CASSQGGVSSYEQYF. The CDR3 DNA reads as TGCGCCAGCAGCCAAGGAGGGGTCAGCTCCTACGAGCAGTACTTC.

This clonotype was seen only once. The chain recombines TRBV12-3 or TRBV12-4 with TRBJ1-3; perhaps TRBD1 as D (6 bases). The CDR3 consists of 14 residues. Trimming removed 5 bases at V and 0 bases at J, with 8 bases between. CDR3 in DNA: TGTGCCAGCAGTCCAGGGGCCTCTGGAAACACCATATATTTT. Its translation: CASSPGASGNTIYF.

The chain is built from TRBV5-1 and TRBJ1-2; TRBD1 matches 11 bases. This CDR3 region has 12 residues. V lost 4 bases and J lost 9; bases outside the gene matches: 2. CDR1 SGHRS and CDR2 YFSETQ come from the germline V gene. DNA of the CDR3: TGCGCCAGCAGCGGGACAGGGGGAAGCTACACCTTC. Translation gives CASSGTGGSYTF.

Only a few counts were recorded for this clonotype. The chain carries TRBV20-1 and TRBJ2-4; 7 nucleotides match TRBD2. Germline loops: CDR1 DFQATT, CDR2 SNEGSKA (reference sequence). This CDR3 region has 15 residues. With V trimmed by 5 bases and J by 1 base, 8 bases remained unmatched. The DNA of the CDR3 is TGCAGTGCTTTAAGCGGGAATGTGGCCAAAAACATTCAGTACTTC. Its protein product is CSALSGNVAKNIQYF.

The DNA of the CDR3 is TGTGCCAGCAGTTTAACGAGCGGGGGCGGGGAGCTGTTTTTT. This translates into CASSLTSGGGELFF. This sequence joins TRBV12-3 or TRBV12-4 and TRBJ2-2; 8 bases map to TRBD2. V lost 2 bases to trimming and J lost 7 bases; unmatched junction nucleotides: 3. This CDR3 contains 14 residues.

This clonotype turned up a few times. The CDR3 DNA reads as TGCGCCAGCAGCTTGGCTTCAGCGGAGCAGTTCTTC. It is translated as CASSLASAEQFF. V is TRBV5-1 and J is TRBJ2-1; no clear D. Trimming took 0 bases from V and 10 from J, leaving 8 bases between them. CDR3 length equals 12 residues. Germline V gene sequence: CDR1 SGHRS, CDR2 YFSETQ.

This clonotype has just one count. CDR3 DNA sequence: TGTGCCAGCAGCTTGGTCCGGGACACCGGAGTGGGGACCCAGTACTTC. Its protein product is CASSLVRDTGVGTQYF. This rearrangement joins TRBV5-6 to TRBJ2-5, with D maybe TRBD1 (6 bases). Trimming stripped 0 bases from V and 7 bases from J, with 19 bases between. The CDR3 covers 16 residues. Germline-derived CDR1 and CDR2 are SGHDT and YYEEEE.

This clonotype has more than one count but fewer than ten. This chain uses TRBV2 with TRBJ1-1; 8 bases agree with TRBD1. CDR3 length: 16 amino acids. Germline loops: CDR1 SNHLY, CDR2 FYNNEI. With V trimmed by 0 bases and J by 0 bases, 3 bases remained unmatched. The CDR3 spells CASSEARDRMNTEAFF. CDR3 in DNA: TGTGCCAGCAGTGAAGCGCGGGACAGGATGAACACTGAAGCTTTCTTT. Complete variable domain (other parts from reference TRBV2 and TRBJ1-1): EPEVTQTPSHQVTQMGQEVILRCVPISNHLYFYWYRQILGQKVEFLVSFYNNEISEKSEIFDDQFSVERPDGSNFTLKIRSTKLEDSAMYFCASSEARDRMNTEAFFGQGTRLTVV.

The rearrangement links TRBV12-3 or TRBV12-4 to TRBJ2-5; possibly TRBD1 for D (6 bases). V was trimmed by 5 bases and J by 5 bases, leaving 12 bases between them. The CDR3 runs to 13 residues. CDR3 sequence reads: CASSTGIWETQYF. CDR3 in DNA: TGTGCCAGCAGTACAGGGATTTGGGAGACCCAGTACTTC.

This chain connects TRBV27 to TRBJ1-4, with TRBD1 as a possible D gene (5 bases). The V and J ends lost 5 bases and 10 bases respectively, with 17 bases between them. The CDR3 runs 14 residues. Germline V lookup: CDR1 MNHEY, CDR2 SMNVEV (reference sequence). CDR3 DNA: TGTGCCAGCAGTCTTGACGGGGACGAAGGAAAACTGTTTTTT. Residues: CASSLDGDEGKLFF.